The rows below give T cell receptor beta chains drawn from one sample of a study of blood T cell repertoires in COVID-19. Using immunoSEQ multiplex PCR, the repertoire was profiled, and TCRdb retains in-frame clones only, with some absent. The table records about 88,000 clones, about 89% of them present only once. The sequencing input was peripheral blood. These receptors all stem from a human donor with active COVID-19. The donor label of this sample is uncertain. Both conserved end residues are part of each CDR3. D genes are given only for firm matches. For some rows the clone size is stated as once, few or many, or as a class when expanded; others skip it.

CDR3 protein | CDR3 DNA | V gene | D gene | J gene | clone size
CASSNRGLSNEKLFF | TGTGCCAGCAGTAACAGGGGGCTATCTAATGAAAAACTGTTTTTT | TRBV25-1 | TRBD1 | TRBJ1-4 | NA
CASSAQTNTEAFF | TGTGCCAGCAGCGCACAGACGAACACTGAAGCTTTCTTT | TRBV7-9 | NA | TRBJ1-1 | NA
CASSLGQGPSYEQYF | TGTGCCAGCAGCTTAGGGCAGGGCCCTTCCTACGAGCAGTACTTC | TRBV7-8 | NA | TRBJ2-7 | NA
CSTGGYEQYF | TGCAGTACCGGGGGTTACGAGCAGTACTTC | TRBV20-1 | NA | TRBJ2-7 | few
CASSVGTGYGYTF | TGTGCCAGCAGCGTAGGGACAGGATATGGCTACACCTTC | TRBV9 | TRBD1 | TRBJ1-2 | NA
CAISDRGFNQPQHF | TGTGCCATCAGCGACAGGGGGTTCAATCAGCCCCAGCATTTT | TRBV10-3 | TRBD1 | TRBJ1-5 | NA
CASNQVNYGYTF | TGTGCCAGTAACCAGGTGAACTATGGCTACACCTTC | TRBV19 | NA | TRBJ1-2 | NA
CASRPITGQVNSPLHF | TGCGCCAGCCGGCCAATTACGGGACAGGTTAATTCACCCCTCCACTTT | TRBV5-1 | TRBD1 | TRBJ1-6 | NA
CASSPTGRGNTIYF | TGTGCCAGCAGCCCTACCGGGAGAGGAAACACCATATATTTT | TRBV7-8 | NA | TRBJ1-3 | NA
CASSPRDRMIADTQYF | TGTGCCAGCAGCCCTAGGGACAGGATGATCGCAGATACGCAGTATTTT | TRBV3-1/TRBV3-2 | TRBD1 | TRBJ2-3 | NA
CASSSGGAYYNEQFF | TGCGCCAGCAGCTCCGGGGGGGCCTACTACAATGAGCAGTTCTTC | TRBV5-1 | TRBD2 | TRBJ2-1 | NA
CASSSNDSGTGGKNIQYF | TGTGCCAGCAGCTCCAACGATTCCGGGACAGGGGGCAAAAACATTCAGTACTTC | TRBV7-6 | TRBD1 | TRBJ2-4 | NA
CASSATVLNEKLFF | TGTGCCAGCAGCGCCACGGTCTTAAATGAAAAACTGTTTTTT | TRBV9 | NA | TRBJ1-4 | NA
CASSPRQGRDEQYF | TGTGCCAGCAGCCCGCGACAGGGGAGAGACGAGCAGTACTTC | TRBV9 | TRBD1 | TRBJ2-7 | NA
CASKERARETQYF | TGTGCCAGTAAGGAGCGGGCGAGAGAGACCCAGTACTTC | TRBV27 | NA | TRBJ2-5 | NA
CASSQGLAGEQYF | TGTGCCAGCAGCCAGGGGCTAGCGGGCGAGCAGTACTTC | TRBV3-1/TRBV3-2 | TRBD2 | TRBJ2-7 | NA
CSVVDRGGTDTQYF | TGCAGCGTAGTCGACAGGGGTGGCACAGATACGCAGTATTTT | TRBV29-1 | TRBD1 | TRBJ2-3 | NA